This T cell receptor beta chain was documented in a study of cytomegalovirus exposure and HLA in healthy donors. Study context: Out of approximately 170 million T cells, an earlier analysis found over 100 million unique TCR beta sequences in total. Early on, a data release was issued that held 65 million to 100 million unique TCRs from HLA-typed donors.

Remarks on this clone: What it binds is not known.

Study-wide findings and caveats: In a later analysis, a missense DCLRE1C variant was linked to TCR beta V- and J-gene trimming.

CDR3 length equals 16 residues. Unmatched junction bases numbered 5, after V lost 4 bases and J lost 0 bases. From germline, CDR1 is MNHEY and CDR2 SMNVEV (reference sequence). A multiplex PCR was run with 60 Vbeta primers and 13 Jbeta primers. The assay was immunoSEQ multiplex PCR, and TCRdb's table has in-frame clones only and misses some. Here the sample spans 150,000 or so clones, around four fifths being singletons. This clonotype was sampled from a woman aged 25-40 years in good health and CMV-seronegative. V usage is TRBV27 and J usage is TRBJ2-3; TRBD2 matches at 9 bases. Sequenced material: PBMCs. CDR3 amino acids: CASSSTSGLSTDTQYF. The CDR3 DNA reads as TGTGCCAGCAGTTCAACTAGCGGGCTAAGCACAGATACGCAGTATTTT.